The rows below give T cell receptor beta chains drawn from one sample of a study of Ad26.COV2.S vaccination and SARS-CoV-2 variants. Data came from immunoSEQ multiplex PCR; TCRdb stores just in-frame clones and leaves some out. The sample consists of fewer than 400,000 clones, about 82% of them appearing once. The material sequenced was peripheral blood, taken in a trial of Ad26.COV2.S vaccine versus placebo. Receptor source: a person aged 18-65 years who received the Ad26.COV2.S COVID-19 vaccine or a placebo. The CDR3 runs from the conserved cysteine through the conserved F or W. Fields, in order: D gene, V gene, clone size, J gene, CDR3 protein, CDR3 DNA. D genes are given only for firm matches. Part of the rows lack a size; the others show once, few, many or a class for expanded clones.

-	TRBV1	few	TRBJ1-3	CTSSHDTIYF	TGCACCAGCAGCCATGACACCATATATTTT
-	TRBV14	once	TRBJ2-3	CASSQGFATDTQYF	TGTGCCAGCAGCCAGGGGTTTGCCACAGATACGCAGTATTTT
-	TRBV10-2	once	TRBJ2-5	CASSIMGAQTQYF	TGCGCCAGCAGTATAATGGGGGCCCAGACCCAGTACTTC
-	TRBV12-3/TRBV12-4	-	TRBJ2-5	CASSFNTQETQYF	TGTGCCAGCAGTTTTAACACCCAAGAGACCCAGTACTTC
-	TRBV15	-	TRBJ2-3	CATSTLDGYTDTQYF	TGTGCCACCAGCACATTGGACGGATACACAGATACGCAGTATTTT
-	TRBV5-1	few	TRBJ2-1	CASSLARGGTLTSYNEQFF	TGCGCCAGCAGCTTGGCCCGAGGGGGGACCCTTACTTCCTACAATGAGCAGTTCTTC
TRBD2	TRBV27	-	TRBJ2-1	CASSWAGGYNEQFF	TGTGCCAGCAGTTGGGCGGGGGGGTACAATGAGCAGTTCTTC
-	TRBV29-1	-	TRBJ1-1	CSVGGAQTEAFF	TGCAGCGTTGGAGGGGCGCAGACTGAAGCTTTCTTT
-	TRBV25-1	-	TRBJ1-3	CATSLIGSSGNTIYF	TGTGCCACCAGCCTTATAGGGAGCTCTGGAAACACCATATATTTT
-	TRBV15	-	TRBJ1-5	CATSRGGSGPQPQHF	TGTGCCACCAGCAGGGGGGGGTCAGGGCCTCAGCCCCAGCATTTT
-	TRBV7-2	-	TRBJ1-5	CASSPQDNQPQHF	TGTGCCAGCAGCCCCCAGGACAATCAGCCCCAGCATTTT
TRBD2	TRBV11-3	once	TRBJ2-2	CASSSGGAAAGELFF	TGTGCCAGCAGCTCCGGGGGGGCGGCCGCCGGGGAGCTGTTTTTT
-	TRBV29-1	-	TRBJ1-5	CSVGGIGDQPQHF	TGCAGCGTTGGTGGTATAGGTGATCAGCCCCAGCATTTT
-	TRBV9	-	TRBJ1-1	CASSPWDNPNTEAFF	TGTGCCAGCAGCCCTTGGGACAACCCGAACACTGAAGCTTTCTTT
TRBD1	TRBV9	-	TRBJ2-7	CASSVAAGGPYEQYF	TGTGCCAGCAGCGTAGCGGCAGGGGGTCCCTACGAGCAGTACTTC
-	TRBV3-1/TRBV3-2	-	TRBJ1-2	CASTLRGRQEAF	TGTGCCAGCACCCTCCGGGGCCGTCAGGAGGCCTTC
-	TRBV19	-	TRBJ1-4	CASSPGATNEKLFF	TGTGCCAGTAGCCCAGGAGCAACTAATGAAAAACTGTTTTTT
TRBD1	TRBV5-1	-	TRBJ1-1	CASSPPGTGEAFF	TGCGCCAGCAGCCCACCCGGGACAGGGGAAGCTTTCTTT
TRBD1	TRBV5-6	-	TRBJ2-7	CASSLLRDRVNEQYF	TGTGCCAGCAGCTTGCTTCGGGACAGGGTCAACGAGCAGTACTTC
TRBD1	TRBV7-3	-	TRBJ2-4	CASSLNQGQGIQYF	TGTGCCAGCAGCTTAAATCAAGGACAGGGAATTCAGTACTTC
TRBD1	TRBV5-1	-	TRBJ1-3	CASSFGTGGNTIYF	TGCGCCAGCAGCTTCGGGACAGGGGGAAACACCATATATTTT
-	TRBV20-1	once	TRBJ1-5	CSASGGFGQPQHF	TGCAGTGCTAGTGGGGGTTTTGGTCAGCCCCAGCATTTT
TRBD1	TRBV5-4	-	TRBJ2-7	CASSLVGTDVNHF	TGTGCCAGCAGCTTGGTAGGGACAGATGTAAATCATTTC
TRBD2	TRBV11-2	-	TRBJ2-7	CASSLDQLAAQYF	TGTGCCAGCAGCTTAGATCAACTAGCGGCACAGTACTTC
-	TRBV14	-	TRBJ1-3	CASSTQQSAVNTIYF	TGTGCCAGCAGCACACAGCAATCGGCGGTAAACACCATATATTTT
-	TRBV13	-	TRBJ2-5	CASSSYFEGETQYF	TGTGCCAGCAGCTCCTACTTTGAGGGGGAGACCCAGTACTTC
TRBD1	TRBV10-2	once	TRBJ2-4	CASSEPGQAEDIQYF	TGCGCCAGCAGTGAGCCGGGACAGGCTGAAGACATTCAGTACTTC
-	TRBV29-1	once	TRBJ2-7	CSVQRVPYEQYF	TGCAGCGTGCAACGGGTCCCATACGAGCAGTACTTC
-	TRBV2	-	TRBJ2-3	CASSVFRGGTDTQYF	TGTGCCAGCAGTGTATTCAGGGGGGGCACAGATACGCAGTATTTT
TRBD2	TRBV27	-	TRBJ2-7	CASSLMAGAYEQYF	TGTGCCAGCAGTTTAATGGCGGGGGCCTACGAGCAGTACTTC
TRBD2	TRBV10-3	-	TRBJ2-3	CATRLTGLAGGLTDTQYF	TGTGCCACCCGCCTCACGGGACTAGCGGGGGGGCTGACAGATACGCAGTATTTT
-	TRBV11-2	-	TRBJ2-7	CASSLAARQGKYEQYF	TGTGCCAGCAGCTTAGCGGCGAGGCAGGGGAAGTACGAGCAGTACTTC